One and the same sample provided the 32 T cell receptor beta chains below, sequenced in a study of shared clonotypes between healthy human individuals. Assay: immunoSEQ multiplex PCR; the TCRdb copy retains only in-frame clones and omits some. The sample holds approximately 840,000 clones, about 96% seen once. In the naive CD8 group, cells lacked CD45RO and were positively selected for CCR7, so terminally differentiated effector memory CD45RA+ cells were left out. Sequences were obtained from naive CD8+ T cells sorted from blood. These receptors came from a man aged 25 to 45 in good health.

This chain connects TRBV7-9 to TRBJ1-3; the D gene is possibly TRBD1 (6 bases). The V and J ends lost 5 bases and 2 bases respectively, with 19 bases between them. The CDR3 covers 17 residues. Germline-derived CDR1 and CDR2 are SEHNR and FQNEAQ (reference sequence). Here the CDR3 reads CASSQAPQGRAGNTIYF. CDR3 nucleotide sequence: TGTGCCAGCAGCCAAGCCCCACAGGGAAGGGCTGGAAACACCATATATTTT.

The chain combines TRBV10-2 with TRBJ2-2; D is uncertain. The CDR3 consists of 12 residues. Trimming left V 3 bases short and J 11 bases short, with 10 bases between. Germline lookup yields CDR1 WSHSY and CDR2 SAAADI. CDR3 loop: CASSDSISELFF. DNA for the CDR3: TGCGCCAGCAGTGATTCCATCTCTGAGCTGTTTTTT.

This chain joins TRBV9 and TRBJ2-1; the match to TRBD2 covers 8 bases. This CDR3 spans 17 amino acids. CDR1 is SGDLS, CDR2 YYNGEE, per germline. The J segment lost 4 bases and the V segment lost 3 bases, leaving 12 bases of the junction unmatched. CDR3 nucleotides: TGTGCCAGCAGCGCCAAATTAACTAGCGGAGAATACAATGAGCAGTTCTTC. Protein sequence: CASSAKLTSGEYNEQFF.

The rearrangement joins TRBV7-9 to TRBJ2-7; TRBD2 aligns across 10 bases. The ends lost 6 bases at V and 3 bases at J; junction bases unmatched: 5. The CDR3 totals 14 residues. Germline assignment: CDR1 SEHNR and CDR2 FQNEAQ (reference sequence). This CDR3 is CASSLAGVIYEQYF. The CDR3 nucleotides are TGTGCCAGCAGTCTAGCGGGAGTGATCTACGAGCAGTACTTC.

The chain employs TRBV7-9 and TRBJ2-7; D gene unclear. V lost 4 bases, J lost 3 bases, and 13 bases lay in between. The germline V gene encodes CDR1 SEHNR and CDR2 FQNEAQ (reference sequence). The CDR3 is made up of 14 amino acids. CDR3 nucleotides: TGTGCCAGCAGCTGGTTCTCTGGCTTCTACGAGCAGTACTTC. It is translated as CASSWFSGFYEQYF.

The chain carries TRBV27 and TRBJ1-5; TRBD1 might be the D (6 bases). V was shortened by 8 bases and J by 0 bases, with 14 bases between the two germline ends. The CDR3 is 15 residues long. CDR1 is MNHEY, CDR2 SMNVEV, per germline (reference sequence). The CDR3 loop is CASGTGHYSNQPQHF. CDR3 coding DNA: TGTGCCAGCGGTACGGGACACTATAGCAATCAGCCCCAGCATTTT.

In nucleotides, the CDR3 is TGTGCCAGCAGTAGAAGCTACGAGCAGTACTTC. Encoded protein: CASSRSYEQYF. This chain connects TRBV2 to TRBJ2-7; D gene ambiguous. Germline CDR1 and CDR2: SNHLY and FYNNEI. V was trimmed by 5 bases and J by 3 bases, leaving 5 bases between them. The CDR3 covers 11 residues.

The genes are TRBV10-3 and TRBJ1-5; D is unclear. The CDR3 covers 15 residues. Germline CDR1 ENHRY, CDR2 SYGVKD. Trimming cost V 0 bases and J 0 bases, with 6 bases left between them. CDR3 in amino acids: CAISESYNSNQPQHF. The CDR3 bases are TGTGCCATCAGTGAGTCTTACAATAGCAATCAGCCCCAGCATTTT.

The V gene is TRBV13, the J gene TRBJ2-1, with TRBD2 matching 10 bases. The CDR3 has 16 amino acids. The V segment lost 5 bases and the J segment 5 bases; nucleotides outside the gene matches: 9. Germline V gene sequence: CDR1 PRHDT, CDR2 FYEKMQ (reference sequence). DNA for the CDR3: TGTGCCAGCAGCGGCCGGGGCGGACTAGCGGACAATGAGCAGTTCTTC. This translates into CASSGRGGLADNEQFF. Looking up the rest from reference TRBV13 and TRBJ2-1 gives the full variable domain: AAGVIQSPRHLIKEKRETATLKCYPIPRHDTVYWYQQGPGQDPQFLISFYEKMQSDKGSIPDRFSAQQFSDYHSELNMSSLELGDSALYFCASSGRGGLADNEQFFGPGTRLTVL.

The chain carries TRBV11-3 and TRBJ1-5, with D unresolved. V lost 3 bases to trimming and J lost 0 bases, with 15 bases between them. Germline loops: CDR1 SGHNT, CDR2 YENEEA. The CDR3 loop spans 17 amino acids. In nucleotides, the CDR3 is TGTGCCAGCAGCTTTTACGGCGGTGATGATAGCAATCAGCCCCAGCATTTT. This encodes CASSFYGGDDSNQPQHF.

The chain has TRBV27 and TRBJ2-5; D assignment may be TRBD1 or TRBD2 (5 bases each). V was shortened by 1 base and J by 3 bases, with 21 bases between the two germline ends. This CDR3 contains 18 residues. The germline gives CDR1 MNHEY, CDR2 SMNVEV (reference sequence). In DNA form, the CDR3 reads TGTGCCAGCAGTTTATTGGGATCAACCGGTGGGACCGAAGAGACCCAGTACTTC. Translation: CASSLLGSTGGTEETQYF.

The chain joins TRBV4-3 to TRBJ2-3; TRBD1 or TRBD2 may be the D gene (5 bases each). The V gene lost 0 bases and the J gene lost 0 bases, with 10 bases spanning the gap. The CDR3 is 16 residues long. Germline V CDR1 and CDR2: LGHNA, YSLEER. The CDR3 loop reads CASSQDGASSTDTQYF. The CDR3 DNA follows: TGCGCCAGCAGCCAAGATGGGGCTAGCAGCACAGATACGCAGTATTTT.

The chain links TRBV5-1 to TRBJ2-3; D ambiguous. Trimming pared 4 bases from V and 0 bases from J, leaving 9 bases between. In germline, CDR1 is SGHRS, CDR2 YFSETQ. The CDR3 length is 14 residues. The CDR3 here is CASSTEQSTDTQYF. The DNA for the CDR3 is TGCGCCAGCAGCACGGAGCAAAGCACAGATACGCAGTATTTT.

This clone was recorded a few times. The CDR3 is CASSQGTSAEQYF. For the CDR3, the DNA is TGCGCCAGCAGCCAAGGGACTAGCGCCGAGCAGTACTTC. The chain carries TRBV4-3 and TRBJ2-7; TRBD2 aligns across 9 bases. Germline-derived CDR1 and CDR2 are LGHNA and YSLEER. The V gene end was trimmed by 1 base and the J gene end by 6 bases; junction bases not matched to a gene: 1. This CDR3 is 13 amino acids long.

V is TRBV6-5 and J is TRBJ1-2, with D perhaps matching TRBD1 (5 bases). Germline V lookup: CDR1 MNHEY, CDR2 SVGAGI. CDR3 length: 16 residues. V lost 0 bases and J lost 5, with 16 bases in between. The CDR3 protein is CASSYSSRVGRYGYTF. CDR3 bases: TGTGCCAGCAGTTACTCGAGCAGGGTCGGGAGGTATGGCTACACCTTC.

The V gene is TRBV7-9, the J gene TRBJ1-5; no clear D gene. This CDR3 has 12 amino acids. V lost 5 bases and J 11 bases, leaving 13 bases between the germline ends. In germline, CDR1 is SEHNR, CDR2 FQNEAQ (reference sequence). CDR3: CASSPSGRTQHF. As DNA, the CDR3 is TGTGCCAGCAGCCCATCCGGGAGAACCCAGCATTTT.

This clone has only one observation. CDR3 DNA sequence: TGTGCCAGCAGCAAAACGGACAGTGCAGCCTACGAGCAGTACTTC. Its translation: CASSKTDSAAYEQYF. The chain combines TRBV6-1 with TRBJ2-7; D is perhaps TRBD1 (6 bases). V gave up 6 bases and J gave up 2 bases, with 17 bases separating them. Per the germline V gene, CDR1 is MNHNS and CDR2 is SASEGT. This CDR3 spans 15 amino acids.

Worth noting for this clone: Distinct nucleotide sequences in the sample also encode this CDR3. V gene TRBV10-1 combines with J gene TRBJ2-7; no reliable D call. In germline, CDR1 is WNHNN, CDR2 SYGVQD (reference sequence). Deletions cut 0 bases from V and 3 bases from J, with 6 bases between. The CDR3 is made up of 13 amino acids. The CDR3 protein is CASSESVSYEQYF. The CDR3 DNA is TGCGCCAGCAGTGAGTCGGTCAGCTACGAGCAGTACTTC.

This clone showed up just once. The chain uses TRBV9 and TRBJ1-2; D gene uncertain. Deletions cut 3 bases from V and 0 bases from J, with 6 bases between. The CDR3 runs 13 residues. CDR1 and CDR2 (germline): SGDLS, YYNGEE. The CDR3 region has the DNA TGTGCCAGCAGCGGGCTAACTAACTATGGCTACACCTTC. Its translation is CASSGLTNYGYTF.

This clone appeared once. The chain uses TRBV11-3 and TRBJ2-5, with D maybe TRBD1 (5 bases). Trimming stripped 5 bases from V and 5 bases from J, with 12 bases between. Looked up from germline, CDR1 is SGHNT and CDR2 is YENEEA. The CDR3 runs to 13 residues. The CDR3 spells CASSPRGLETQYF. The CDR3 nucleotides are TGTGCCAGCAGCCCTAGGGGTCTTGAGACCCAGTACTTC.

V usage is TRBV7-9 and J usage is TRBJ2-7; the match to TRBD2 covers 8 bases. This CDR3 region has 15 residues. Germline-derived CDR1 and CDR2 are SEHNR and FQNEAQ (reference sequence). V lost 2 bases, J lost 2 bases, and 5 bases stayed unmatched. The CDR3 DNA reads as TGTGCCAGCAGCTTATCGTCGGGGGGGACCTACGAGCAGTACTTC. It codes for CASSLSSGGTYEQYF.

The chain combines TRBV7-9 with TRBJ2-7; 8 bases are shared with TRBD1. CDR3 length: 13 amino acids. CDR1 SEHNR and CDR2 FQNEAQ come from the germline V gene (reference sequence). V lost 6 bases and J lost 9; bases outside the gene matches: 10. CDR3 nucleotide sequence: TGTGCCAGCAGTCGTCCGGGACAGGTGGTGCAGTACTTC. It encodes CASSRPGQVVQYF.

In this sample, this clone turned up once. This rearrangement joins TRBV30 to TRBJ2-7; 7 nucleotides line up with TRBD1. This CDR3 region has 13 residues. V dropped 5 bases and J dropped 2; count of bases not matched to a gene: 6. Germline V gives CDR1 GTSNPN, CDR2 SVGIG (reference sequence). The CDR3 bases are TGTGCCTGGGAGAAGACAGGGACCTACGAGCAGTACTTC. Its translation is CAWEKTGTYEQYF.

The chain is built from TRBV19 and TRBJ1-5; tentative D call: TRBD1 (6 bases). CDR1 is LNHDA and CDR2 is SQIVND in the germline V gene (reference sequence). The germline V and J ends were trimmed by 2 bases and 6 bases, with 8 bases remaining between them. This CDR3 contains 13 residues. The CDR3 nucleotides are TGTGCCAGTAGTATAAACAGGGCTCAGCCCCAGCATTTT. Its translation: CASSINRAQPQHF.

The rearrangement joins TRBV29-1 to TRBJ1-1, with TRBD1 as a possible D gene (6 bases). Germline CDR1 is SQVTM and CDR2 is ANQGSEA. The V end lost 5 bases, the J end lost 6 bases, and 10 bases lay between the germline ends. This CDR3 is 11 amino acids long. The CDR3 nucleotides are TGCAGCGTTCCTCGGGGGCCTGAAGCTTTCTTT. Translating it yields CSVPRGPEAFF.

The chain links TRBV27 to TRBJ2-7; D ambiguous. The germline CDR1 and CDR2 sequences are MNHEY and SMNVEV (reference sequence). Trimming took off 4 bases at V and 2 bases at J, with 9 bases between the two ends. This CDR3 comprises 13 residues. Here the CDR3 reads CASSYADTYEQYF. The CDR3 bases are TGTGCCAGCAGTTACGCAGACACCTACGAGCAGTACTTC.

The chain joins TRBV12-5 to TRBJ1-1; a weak D match, TRBD1 (6 bases). The CDR3 spans 14 residues. Trimming removed 1 base from V and 5 bases from J, with 11 bases in between. The germline gives CDR1 LGHNT, CDR2 FRNRAP. The CDR3 protein is CASGLDRVGTEAFF. Here the CDR3 DNA reads TGTGCTAGTGGTTTGGACAGGGTGGGGACTGAAGCTTTCTTT.

The rearrangement uses TRBV9 and TRBJ1-4; no clear D gene. From germline, CDR1 is SGDLS and CDR2 YYNGEE. CDR3 length: 15 residues. Trimming took off 3 bases at V and 8 bases at J, with 17 bases between the two ends. The CDR3 DNA follows: TGTGCCAGCAGCGAAGCGGGCCTCAATCACGAAAAACTGTTTTTT. This sequence encodes CASSEAGLNHEKLFF.

The chain is built from TRBV28 and TRBJ2-7, with a possible D match to TRBD1 (6 bases). The CDR3 is made up of 14 amino acids. The V end was cut by 3 bases, the J end by 7 bases, with 16 bases between. Germline loops: CDR1 MDHEN, CDR2 SYDVKM. The CDR3 sequence is CASSFNRVPGEQYF. In DNA form, the CDR3 reads TGTGCCAGCAGTTTCAACAGGGTCCCTGGGGAGCAGTACTTC.

The chain employs TRBV7-6 and TRBJ2-7; 7 bases are shared with TRBD1. After removal of 9 bases from V and 1 base from J, the junction contained 9 bases not matched to a gene. Germline CDR1 and CDR2: SGHVS and FNYEAQ. The CDR3 has 14 amino acids. CDR3 loop: CASQGQLFSYEQYF. As DNA, the CDR3 is TGTGCCAGTCAGGGACAGCTATTTTCCTACGAGCAGTACTTC. Filled out from reference TRBV7-6 and TRBJ2-7, the complete variable domain reads GAGVSQSPRYKVTKRGQDVALRCDPISGHVSLYWYRQALGQGPEFLTYFNYEAQQDKSGLPNDRFSAERPEGSISTLTIQRTEQRDSAMYRCASQGQLFSYEQYFGPGTRLTVT.

This clone was counted once. The rearrangement joins TRBV7-9 to TRBJ2-5; TRBD1 aligns across 9 bases. Trimming at V came to 2 bases and at J to 5 bases, leaving 6 bases not matched to a gene. Per germline, CDR1 SEHNR and CDR2 FQNEAQ (reference sequence). The length of the CDR3 is 15 residues. In DNA form, the CDR3 reads TGTGCCAGCAGCTTACTCACAGGGGGCGAGGAGACCCAGTACTTC. Its translation is CASSLLTGGEETQYF.

The chain has TRBV7-9 and TRBJ2-1, with TRBD1 identical over 10 bases. Germline V gene lookup returns CDR1 SEHNR and CDR2 FQNEAQ (reference sequence). This CDR3 has 16 residues. The V gene end was trimmed by 0 bases and the J gene end by 8 bases; junction bases not matched to a gene: 7. The CDR3 here is CASSLAWGDRGYEQFF. The CDR3 coding sequence is TGTGCCAGCAGCTTAGCGTGGGGGGACAGGGGCTATGAGCAGTTCTTC.